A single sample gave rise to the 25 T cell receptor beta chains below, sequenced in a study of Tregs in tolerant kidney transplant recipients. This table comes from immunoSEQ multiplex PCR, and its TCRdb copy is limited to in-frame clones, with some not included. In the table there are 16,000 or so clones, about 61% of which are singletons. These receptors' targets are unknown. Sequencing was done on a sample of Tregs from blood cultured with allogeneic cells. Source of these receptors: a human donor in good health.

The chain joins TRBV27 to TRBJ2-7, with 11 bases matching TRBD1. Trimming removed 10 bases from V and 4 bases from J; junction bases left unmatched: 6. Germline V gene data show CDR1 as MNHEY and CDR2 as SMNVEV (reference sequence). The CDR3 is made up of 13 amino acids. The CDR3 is CATTGTGGYEQYF. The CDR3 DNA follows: TGTGCCACAACCGGGACAGGGGGATACGAGCAGTACTTC.

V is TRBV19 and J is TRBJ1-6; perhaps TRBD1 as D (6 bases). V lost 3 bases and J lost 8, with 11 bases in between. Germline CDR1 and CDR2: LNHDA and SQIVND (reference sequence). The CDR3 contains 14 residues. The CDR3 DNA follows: TGTGCCAGTAGTATGGGGGCGGGGTATTCACCCCTCCACTTT. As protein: CASSMGAGYSPLHF.

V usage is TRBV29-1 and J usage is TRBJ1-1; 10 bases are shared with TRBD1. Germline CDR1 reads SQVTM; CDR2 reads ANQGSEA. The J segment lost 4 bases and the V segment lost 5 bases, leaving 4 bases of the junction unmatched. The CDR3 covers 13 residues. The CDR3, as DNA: TGCAGCGTTACGGGACAGGGGACCACTGAAGCTTTCTTT. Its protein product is CSVTGQGTTEAFF.

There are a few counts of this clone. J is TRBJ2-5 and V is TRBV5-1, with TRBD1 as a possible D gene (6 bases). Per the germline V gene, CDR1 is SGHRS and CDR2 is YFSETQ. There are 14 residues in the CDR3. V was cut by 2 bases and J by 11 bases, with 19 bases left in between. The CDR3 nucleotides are TGCGCCAGCAGCTTTGGGGTCTTAGGGACAAAACAGTACTTC. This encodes CASSFGVLGTKQYF.

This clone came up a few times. The CDR3 sequence is CASSWGARETQYF. CDR3 in DNA: TGTGCCAGCAGCTGGGGGGCGCGAGAGACCCAGTACTTC. This sequence joins TRBV7-3 and TRBJ2-5, with D perhaps assigned TRBD1 or TRBD2 (6 bases each). Deletions cut 4 bases from V and 4 bases from J, with 10 bases between. Germline CDR1 is SGHTA and CDR2 is FQGTGA. The CDR3 sequence is 13 residues long.

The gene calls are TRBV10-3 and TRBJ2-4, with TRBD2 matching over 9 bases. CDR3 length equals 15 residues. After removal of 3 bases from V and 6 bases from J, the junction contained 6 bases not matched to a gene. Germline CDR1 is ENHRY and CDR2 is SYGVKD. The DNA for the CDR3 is TGTGCCATCAGTGACGCGGGAGGGGATTTAAACATTCAGTACTTC. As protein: CAISDAGGDLNIQYF.

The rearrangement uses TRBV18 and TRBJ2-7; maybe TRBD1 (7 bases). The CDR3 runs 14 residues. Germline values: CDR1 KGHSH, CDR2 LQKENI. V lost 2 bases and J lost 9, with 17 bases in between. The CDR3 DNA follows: TGTGCCAGCTCACCAGGGTTGGCAGGGGGGCGGCAGTACTTC. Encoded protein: CASSPGLAGGRQYF.

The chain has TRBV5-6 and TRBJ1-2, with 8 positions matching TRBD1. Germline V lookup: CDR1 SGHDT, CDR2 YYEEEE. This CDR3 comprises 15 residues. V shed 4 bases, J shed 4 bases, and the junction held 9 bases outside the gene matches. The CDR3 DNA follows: TGTGCCAGCAGCCTGCCAACCGGGACAGGCTATGGCTACACCTTC. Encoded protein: CASSLPTGTGYGYTF. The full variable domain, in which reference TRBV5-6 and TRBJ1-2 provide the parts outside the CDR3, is DAGVTQSPTHLIKTRGQQVTLRCSPKSGHDTVSWYQQALGQGPQFIFQYYEEEERQRGNFPDRFSGHQFPNYSSELNVNALLLGDSALYLCASSLPTGTGYGYTFGSGTRLTVV.

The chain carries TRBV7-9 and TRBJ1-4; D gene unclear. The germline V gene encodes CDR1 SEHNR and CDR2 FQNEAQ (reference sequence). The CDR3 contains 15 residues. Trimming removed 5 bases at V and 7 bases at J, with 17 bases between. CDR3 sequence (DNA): TGTGCCAGCAGCCCTCGAGGAGTCCCAACTGAAAAACTGTTTTTT. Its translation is CASSPRGVPTEKLFF.

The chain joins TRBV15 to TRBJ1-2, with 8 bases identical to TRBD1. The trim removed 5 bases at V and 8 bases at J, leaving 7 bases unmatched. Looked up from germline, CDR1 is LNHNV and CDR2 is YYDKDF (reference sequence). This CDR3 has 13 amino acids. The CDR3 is CATSARTGSGYTF. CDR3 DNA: TGTGCCACCAGCGCCAGGACAGGGTCCGGCTACACCTTC.

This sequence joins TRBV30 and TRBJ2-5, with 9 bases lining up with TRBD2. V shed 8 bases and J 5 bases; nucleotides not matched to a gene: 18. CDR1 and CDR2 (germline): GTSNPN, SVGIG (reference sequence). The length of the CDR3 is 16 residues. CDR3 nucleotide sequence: TGTGCCCGCTCCCATTCGGCTAGCGGGAAGTGGGAGACCCAGTACTTC. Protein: CARSHSASGKWETQYF.

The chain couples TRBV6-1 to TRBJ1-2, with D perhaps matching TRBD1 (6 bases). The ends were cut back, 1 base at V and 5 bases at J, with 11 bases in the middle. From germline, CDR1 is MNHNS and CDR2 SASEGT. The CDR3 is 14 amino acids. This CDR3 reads CASSEGTAKYGYTF. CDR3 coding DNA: TGTGCCAGCAGTGAAGGGACAGCGAAATATGGCTACACCTTC.

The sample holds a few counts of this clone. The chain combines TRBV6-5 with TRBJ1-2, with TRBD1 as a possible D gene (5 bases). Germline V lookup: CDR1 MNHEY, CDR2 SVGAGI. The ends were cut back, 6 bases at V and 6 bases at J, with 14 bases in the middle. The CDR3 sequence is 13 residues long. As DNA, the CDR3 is TGTGCCAGCAGGACAGCTCGTCTAAATGGCTACACCTTC. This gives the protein CASRTARLNGYTF.

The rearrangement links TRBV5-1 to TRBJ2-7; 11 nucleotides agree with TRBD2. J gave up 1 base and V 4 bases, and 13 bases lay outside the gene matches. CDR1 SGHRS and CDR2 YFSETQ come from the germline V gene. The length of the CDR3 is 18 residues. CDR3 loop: CASSPGLAEIRGSYEQYF. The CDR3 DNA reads TGCGCCAGCAGCCCGGGACTAGCGGAGATACGAGGTTCCTACGAGCAGTACTTC.

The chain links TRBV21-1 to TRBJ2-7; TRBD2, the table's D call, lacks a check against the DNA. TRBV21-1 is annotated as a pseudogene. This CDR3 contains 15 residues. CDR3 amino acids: CASSNRAGWSDEQYF. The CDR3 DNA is TGTGCCAGCAGCAATCGCGCGGGGTGGTCTGACGAGCAGTACTTC.

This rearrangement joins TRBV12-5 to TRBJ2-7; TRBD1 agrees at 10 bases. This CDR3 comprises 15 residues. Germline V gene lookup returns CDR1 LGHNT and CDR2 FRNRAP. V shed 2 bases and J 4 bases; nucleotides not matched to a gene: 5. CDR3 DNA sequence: TGTGCTAGTGGTTTGTCCCCGGGACAGGGGTACGAGCAGTACTTC. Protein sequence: CASGLSPGQGYEQYF.

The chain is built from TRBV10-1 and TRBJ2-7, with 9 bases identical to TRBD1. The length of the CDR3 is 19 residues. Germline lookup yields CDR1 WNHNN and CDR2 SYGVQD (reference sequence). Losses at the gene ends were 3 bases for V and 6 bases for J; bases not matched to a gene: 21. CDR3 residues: CASSDGVRERTGVISEQYF. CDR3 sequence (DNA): TGCGCCAGCAGTGACGGGGTAAGGGAGAGGACAGGGGTAATTTCCGAGCAGTACTTC.

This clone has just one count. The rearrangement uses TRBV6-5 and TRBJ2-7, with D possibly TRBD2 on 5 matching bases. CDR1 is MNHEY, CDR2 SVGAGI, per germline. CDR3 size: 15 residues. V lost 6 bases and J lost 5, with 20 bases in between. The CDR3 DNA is TGTGCCAGCAGACAAAGTGGGAGATCGGCTGACGAGCAGTACTTC. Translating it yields CASRQSGRSADEQYF.

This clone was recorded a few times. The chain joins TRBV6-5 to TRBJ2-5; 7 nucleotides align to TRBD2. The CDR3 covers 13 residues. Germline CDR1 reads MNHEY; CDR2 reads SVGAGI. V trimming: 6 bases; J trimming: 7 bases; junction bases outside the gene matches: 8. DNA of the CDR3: TGTGCCAGCAGCCGAGACTGGGGGGGGACCCAGTACTTC. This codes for CASSRDWGGTQYF.

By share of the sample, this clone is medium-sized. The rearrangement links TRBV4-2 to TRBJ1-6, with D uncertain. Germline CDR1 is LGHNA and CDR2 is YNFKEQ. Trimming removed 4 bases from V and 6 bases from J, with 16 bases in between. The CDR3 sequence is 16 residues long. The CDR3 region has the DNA TGTGCCAGCAGCCGCATCTCCGGGGTAGCTAATTCACCCCTCCACTTT. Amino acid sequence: CASSRISGVANSPLHF.

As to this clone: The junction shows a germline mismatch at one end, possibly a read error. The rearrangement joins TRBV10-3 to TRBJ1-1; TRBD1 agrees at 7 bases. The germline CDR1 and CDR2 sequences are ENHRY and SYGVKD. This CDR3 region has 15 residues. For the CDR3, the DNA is TGTGCCATCCGTGAGACAGGGACCCTTGGCACTGAAGCTTTCTTT. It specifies CAIRETGTLGTEAFF.

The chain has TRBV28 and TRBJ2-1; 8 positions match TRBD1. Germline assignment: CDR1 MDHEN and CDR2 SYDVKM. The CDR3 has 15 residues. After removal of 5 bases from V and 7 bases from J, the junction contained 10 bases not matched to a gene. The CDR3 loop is CASSPERTGRNEQFF. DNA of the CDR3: TGTGCCAGCAGTCCAGAGAGGACAGGGCGGAATGAGCAGTTCTTC.

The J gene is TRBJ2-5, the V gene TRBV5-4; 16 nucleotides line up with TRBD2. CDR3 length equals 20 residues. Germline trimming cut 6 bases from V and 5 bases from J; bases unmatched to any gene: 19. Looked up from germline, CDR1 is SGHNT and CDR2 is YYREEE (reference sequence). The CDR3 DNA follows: TGTGCCAGCACCGGACAAGATAGTCCGGGACTAGCGGGAGGGGAGGAGACCCAGTACTTC. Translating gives CASTGQDSPGLAGGEETQYF.

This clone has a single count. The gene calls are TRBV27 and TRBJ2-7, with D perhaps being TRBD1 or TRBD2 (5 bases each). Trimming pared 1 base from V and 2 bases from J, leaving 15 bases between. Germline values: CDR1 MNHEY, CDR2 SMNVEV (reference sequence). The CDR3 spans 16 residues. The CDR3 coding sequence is TGTGCCAGCAGTTTATATCTGGGGGTGGGCACCTACGAGCAGTACTTC. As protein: CASSLYLGVGTYEQYF.

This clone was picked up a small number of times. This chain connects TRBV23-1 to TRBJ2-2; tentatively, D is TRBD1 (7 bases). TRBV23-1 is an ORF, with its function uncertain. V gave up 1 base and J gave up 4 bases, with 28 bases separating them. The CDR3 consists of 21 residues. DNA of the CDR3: TGCGCCAGCAGTCAATATCTAAGAATCCTACGATACCAGGGGGGCACCGGGGAGCTGTTTTTT. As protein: CASSQYLRILRYQGGTGELFF.